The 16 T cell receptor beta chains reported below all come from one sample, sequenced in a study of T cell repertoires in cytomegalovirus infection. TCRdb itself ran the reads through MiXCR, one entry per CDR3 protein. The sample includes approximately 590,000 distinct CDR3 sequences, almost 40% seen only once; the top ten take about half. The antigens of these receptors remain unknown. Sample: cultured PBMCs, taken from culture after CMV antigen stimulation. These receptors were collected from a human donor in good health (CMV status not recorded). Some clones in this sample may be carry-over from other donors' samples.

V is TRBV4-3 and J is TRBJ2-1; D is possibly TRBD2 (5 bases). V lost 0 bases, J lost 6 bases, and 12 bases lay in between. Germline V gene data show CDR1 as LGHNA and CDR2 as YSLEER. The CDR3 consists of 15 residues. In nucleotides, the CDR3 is TGCGCCAGCAGCCAAGAAATTGGTCTAGCCAATGAGCAGTTCTTC. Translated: CASSQEIGLANEQFF.

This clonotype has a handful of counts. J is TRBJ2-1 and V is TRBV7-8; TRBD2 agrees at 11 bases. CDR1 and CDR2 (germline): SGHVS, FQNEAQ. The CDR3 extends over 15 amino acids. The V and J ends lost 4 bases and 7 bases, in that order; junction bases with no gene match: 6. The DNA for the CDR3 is TGTGCCAGCAGCTACAATAGCGGGAGGGAAAATGAGCAGTTCTTC. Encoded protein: CASSYNSGRENEQFF. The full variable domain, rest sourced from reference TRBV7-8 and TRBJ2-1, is GAGVSQSPRYKVAKRGQDVALRCDPISGHVSLFWYQQALGQGPEFLTYFQNEAQLDKSGLPSDRFFAERPEGSVSTLKIQRTQQEDSAVYLCASSYNSGRENEQFFGPGTRLTVL.

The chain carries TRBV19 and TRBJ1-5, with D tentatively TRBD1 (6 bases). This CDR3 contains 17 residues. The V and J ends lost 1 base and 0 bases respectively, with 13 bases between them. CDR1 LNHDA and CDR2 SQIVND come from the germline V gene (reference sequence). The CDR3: CASSIVGGVYSNQPQHF. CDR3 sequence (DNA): TGTGCCAGTAGTATAGTAGGGGGGGTCTATAGCAATCAGCCCCAGCATTTT.

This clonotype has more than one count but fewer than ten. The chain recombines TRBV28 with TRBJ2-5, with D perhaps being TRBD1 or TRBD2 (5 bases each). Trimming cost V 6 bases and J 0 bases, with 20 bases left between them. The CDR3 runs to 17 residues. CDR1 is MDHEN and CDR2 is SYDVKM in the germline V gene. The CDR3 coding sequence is TGTGCCAGCAGCCAGGGAGCCGGCGGCGCGCACCAAGAGACCCAGTACTTC. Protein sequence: CASSQGAGGAHQETQYF.

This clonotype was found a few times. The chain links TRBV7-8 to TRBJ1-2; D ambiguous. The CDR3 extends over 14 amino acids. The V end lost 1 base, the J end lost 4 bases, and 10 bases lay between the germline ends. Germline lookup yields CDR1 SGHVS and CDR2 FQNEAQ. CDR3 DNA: TGTGCCAGCAGCTTAGAGGCGCAGCTCTATGGCTACACCTTC. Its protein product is CASSLEAQLYGYTF.

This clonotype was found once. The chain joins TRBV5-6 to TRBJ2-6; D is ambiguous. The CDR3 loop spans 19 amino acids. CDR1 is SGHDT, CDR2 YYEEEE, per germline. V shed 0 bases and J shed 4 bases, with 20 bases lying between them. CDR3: CASSLAIGDIERGANVLTF. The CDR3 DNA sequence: TGTGCCAGCAGCTTGGCGATCGGAGACATCGAGAGAGGGGCCAACGTCCTGACTTTC.

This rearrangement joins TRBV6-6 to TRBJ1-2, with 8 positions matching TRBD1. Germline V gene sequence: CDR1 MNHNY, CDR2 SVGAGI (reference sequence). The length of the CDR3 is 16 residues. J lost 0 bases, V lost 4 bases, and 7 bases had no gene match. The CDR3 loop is CASSSPGTGSNYGYTF. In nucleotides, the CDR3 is TGTGCCAGCAGTTCTCCCGGGACAGGATCTAACTATGGCTACACCTTC.

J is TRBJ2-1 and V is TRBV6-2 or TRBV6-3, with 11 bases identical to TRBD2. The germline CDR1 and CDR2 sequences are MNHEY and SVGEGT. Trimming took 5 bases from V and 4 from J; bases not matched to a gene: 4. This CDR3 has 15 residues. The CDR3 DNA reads TGTGCCAGCAGTCATACTAGCGGGGGATACAATGAGCAGTTCTTC. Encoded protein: CASSHTSGGYNEQFF.

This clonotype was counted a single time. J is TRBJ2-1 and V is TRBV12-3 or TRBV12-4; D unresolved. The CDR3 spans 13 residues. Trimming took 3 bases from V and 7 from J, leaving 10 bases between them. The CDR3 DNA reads TGTGCCAGCAGTTTGGGCTATTGGAATGAGCAGTTCTTC. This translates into CASSLGYWNEQFF.

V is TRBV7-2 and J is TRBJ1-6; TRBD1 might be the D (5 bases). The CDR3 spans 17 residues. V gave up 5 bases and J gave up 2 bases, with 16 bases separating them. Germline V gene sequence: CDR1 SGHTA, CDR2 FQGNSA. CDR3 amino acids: CASSREAGDPYNSPLHF. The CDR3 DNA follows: TGTGCCAGCAGCCGGGAGGCCGGGGACCCCTATAATTCACCCCTCCACTTT.

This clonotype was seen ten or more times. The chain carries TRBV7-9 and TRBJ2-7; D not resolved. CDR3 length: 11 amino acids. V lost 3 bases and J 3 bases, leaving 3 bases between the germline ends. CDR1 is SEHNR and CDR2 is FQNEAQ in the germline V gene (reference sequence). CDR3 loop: CASSFDYEQYF. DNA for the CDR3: TGTGCCAGCAGCTTCGACTACGAGCAGTACTTC.

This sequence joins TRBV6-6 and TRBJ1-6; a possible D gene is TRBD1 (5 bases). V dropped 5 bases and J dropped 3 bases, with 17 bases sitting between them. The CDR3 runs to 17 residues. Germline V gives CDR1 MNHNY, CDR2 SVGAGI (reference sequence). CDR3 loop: CASSPPVGGSYNSPLHF. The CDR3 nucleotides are TGTGCCAGCAGTCCGCCGGTGGGGGGAAGCTATAATTCACCCCTCCACTTT.

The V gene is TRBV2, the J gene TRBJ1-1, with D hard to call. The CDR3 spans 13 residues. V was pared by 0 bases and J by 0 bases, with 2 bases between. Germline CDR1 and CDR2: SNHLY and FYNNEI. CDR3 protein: CASSEAVNTEAFF. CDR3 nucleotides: TGTGCCAGCAGTGAAGCAGTGAACACTGAAGCTTTCTTT.

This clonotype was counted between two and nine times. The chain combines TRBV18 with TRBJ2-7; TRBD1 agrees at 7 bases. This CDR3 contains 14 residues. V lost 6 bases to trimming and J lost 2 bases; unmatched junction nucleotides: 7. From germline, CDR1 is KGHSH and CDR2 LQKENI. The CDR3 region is CASSLGQNAYEQYF. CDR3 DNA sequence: TGTGCCAGCTCGCTGGGACAGAACGCCTACGAGCAGTACTTC.

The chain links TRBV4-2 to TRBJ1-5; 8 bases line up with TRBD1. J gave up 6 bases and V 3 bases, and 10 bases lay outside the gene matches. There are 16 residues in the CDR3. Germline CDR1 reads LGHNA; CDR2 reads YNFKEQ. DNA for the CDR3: TGTGCCAGCAGCCAGCGGCAGGGGGCCCCAGGTCAGCCCCAGCATTTT. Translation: CASSQRQGAPGQPQHF.

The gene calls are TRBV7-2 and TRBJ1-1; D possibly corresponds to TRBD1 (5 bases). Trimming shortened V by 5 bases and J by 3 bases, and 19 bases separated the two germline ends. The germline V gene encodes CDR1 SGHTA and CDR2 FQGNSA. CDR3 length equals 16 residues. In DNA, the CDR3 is TGTGCCAGCAGCCCCCAGGTGACAGTCTTCGACACTGAAGCTTTCTTT. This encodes CASSPQVTVFDTEAFF.